Each of the 26 T cell receptor beta chains below was sequenced from the same sample in a study of blood T cells in healthy people across ages. With a J-beta primer mix and a sample-barcoded 5' primer, a second PCR ran roughly 7 to 11 cycles. TCRdb re-analysed the 5' RACE reads in MiXCR, keeping a single row per CDR3 protein. The top ten hold around a quarter of the sample, which has 800,000 to 900,000 distinct CDR3 sequences, 60% to 80% seen once. Sequencing was done on a sample of blood. The receptor set was obtained from a man aged 30 to 45 in good health.

This chain joins TRBV4-2 and TRBJ2-3, with D perhaps TRBD1 (5 bases). The CDR3 totals 17 residues. Trimming pared 3 bases from V and 10 bases from J, leaving 26 bases between. Germline CDR1 and CDR2: LGHNA and YNFKEQ. The CDR3 region has the DNA TGTGCCAGCAGCCAGTTCAGGGTAGGGGAAGGGTCCTCTTCGCAGTATTTT. Amino acid sequence: CASSQFRVGEGSSSQYF.

The chain carries TRBV10-2 and TRBJ2-4; 14 bases match TRBD2. The DNA end favors TRBJ2-7, so the J call may be wrong. Germline values: CDR1 WSHSY, CDR2 SAAADI. CDR3 length: 15 amino acids. CDR3: CASRDGTSGGYEQYF. In DNA form, the CDR3 reads TGCGCCAGCAGGGATGGGACTAGCGGGGGTTACGAGCAGTACTTC.

The chain recombines TRBV28 with TRBJ2-3; 14 nucleotides agree with TRBD2. The CDR3 extends over 15 amino acids. From germline, CDR1 is MDHEN and CDR2 SYDVKM. Losses at the gene ends were 9 bases for V and 4 bases for J; bases not matched to a gene: 6. This chain's CDR3 is CARTTSGGAADTQYF. As DNA, the CDR3 is TGTGCCAGGACGACTAGCGGGGGGGCCGCAGATACGCAGTATTTT.

This clonotype was found a few times. The rearrangement uses TRBV2 and TRBJ2-4; no definite D call. The J call may be in error: the DNA end matches TRBJ2-7 better. CDR3 length: 12 residues. CDR1 is SNHLY and CDR2 is FYNNEI in the germline V gene. The CDR3 nucleotides read TGTGCCAGCAGTGAGGGTCACTACGAGCAGTACTTC. The encoded protein is CASSEGHYEQYF.

The chain has TRBV4-3 and TRBJ2-3, with 7 bases aligning to TRBD1. Germline-derived CDR1 and CDR2 are LGHNA and YSLEER. This CDR3 has 17 amino acids. V was pared by 2 bases and J by 2 bases, with 10 bases of the junction left unmatched. The CDR3 bases are TGCGCCAGCAGCCAAATCCCGACAGGGAGTTTCACAGATACGCAGTATTTT. Residues: CASSQIPTGSFTDTQYF.

This chain uses TRBV7-3 with TRBJ2-3, with TRBD2 matching over 9 bases. After removal of 0 bases from V and 4 bases from J, the junction contained 2 bases not matched to a gene. CDR3 length: 15 amino acids. The germline V gene encodes CDR1 SGHTA and CDR2 FQGTGA. CDR3 loop: CASSLTGLAPDTQYF. For the CDR3, the DNA is TGTGCCAGCAGCTTAACTGGACTAGCGCCAGATACGCAGTATTTT. Variable domain in full (rest from reference TRBV7-3 and TRBJ2-3): GAGVSQTPSNKVTEKGKYVELRCDPISGHTALYWYRQSLGQGPEFLIYFQGTGAADDSGLPNDRFFAVRPEGSVSTLKIQRTERGDSAVYLCASSLTGLAPDTQYFGPGTRLTVL.

The chain links TRBV9 to TRBJ2-4; D not certain. The V gene lost 3 bases and the J gene lost 0 bases, with 16 bases spanning the gap. Germline V gives CDR1 SGDLS, CDR2 YYNGEE. The CDR3 length is 17 residues. The CDR3 spells CASSAVVESLAKNIQYF. The CDR3 nucleotides read TGTGCCAGCAGCGCCGTAGTAGAGTCTCTAGCCAAAAACATTCAGTACTTC. The full variable domain, in which reference TRBV9 and TRBJ2-4 provide the parts outside the CDR3, is DSGVTQTPKHLITATGQRVTLRCSPRSGDLSVYWYQQSLDQGLQFLIQYYNGEERAKGNILERFSAQQFPDLHSELNLSSLELGDSALYFCASSAVVESLAKNIQYFGAGTRLSVL.

V usage is TRBV10-3 and J usage is TRBJ2-3; D gene unclear. The V gene's germline CDR1 is ENHRY and CDR2 SYGVKD. V was trimmed by 4 bases and J by 4 bases, leaving 15 bases between them. CDR3 length equals 15 residues. The CDR3 nucleotides are TGTGCCATCAGTGCCCGGACCGCGAGTGCAGATACGCAGTATTTT. This gives the protein CAISARTASADTQYF.

The genes are TRBV27 and TRBJ2-4; D is unresolved. The J call may not be correct, given that the DNA end is closer to TRBJ2-5. Germline lookup yields CDR1 MNHEY and CDR2 SMNVEV (reference sequence). The length of the CDR3 is 15 residues. This CDR3 is CASSSRQDPRETQYF. CDR3 in DNA: TGTGCCAGCAGTTCTCGCCAGGACCCCCGAGAGACCCAGTACTTC.

This chain connects TRBV18 to TRBJ2-1, with 9 bases that match TRBD1. Germline-derived CDR1 and CDR2 are KGHSH and LQKENI. The CDR3 contains 14 residues. Trimming at V came to 3 bases and at J to 9 bases, leaving 6 bases not matched to a gene. This CDR3 reads CASSPGTGPGEQFF. In DNA form, the CDR3 reads TGTGCCAGCTCACCTGGGACAGGGCCGGGTGAGCAGTTCTTC.

This chain connects TRBV4-2 to TRBJ2-5; 8 nucleotides line up with TRBD1. The CDR3 is made up of 16 amino acids. The junction had 14 bases not matched to a gene; V was cut back by 0 bases and J by 11 bases. Germline values: CDR1 LGHNA, CDR2 YNFKEQ. In DNA, the CDR3 is TGTGCCAGCAGCCAAGAACCAGGGGGCGTTTACAATGAGCAGTACTTC. Translation: CASSQEPGGVYNEQYF.

The V call is TRBV25-1, the J call TRBJ1-6; maybe TRBD1 (5 bases). Trimming removed 11 bases at V and 10 bases at J, with 18 bases between. Germline CDR1 reads MGHDK; CDR2 reads SYGVNS. This CDR3 is 13 amino acids long. The CDR3, as DNA: TGTGCCGGTATACGGGACTTTGGGTCACCCCTCCACTTT. Translated, it gives CAGIRDFGSPLHF.

This clonotype was seen only a few times. The chain couples TRBV7-2 to TRBJ1-1; D not resolved. The germline V and J ends were trimmed by 2 bases and 0 bases, with 10 bases remaining between them. From germline, CDR1 is SGHTA and CDR2 FQGNSA. The CDR3 is 15 residues long. The CDR3 nucleotides are TGTGCCAGCAGCTTAATCTCACAGATGAACACTGAAGCTTTCTTT. It specifies CASSLISQMNTEAFF. The full variable domain, completed using reference TRBV7-2 and TRBJ1-1, is GAGVSQSPSNKVTEKGKDVELRCDPISGHTALYWYRQSLGQGLEFLIYFQGNSAPDKSGLPSDRFSAERTGGSVSTLTIQRTQQEDSAVYLCASSLISQMNTEAFFGQGTRLTVV.

The chain's CDR3 is CSAPGTGSTDTQYF. Written as DNA, the CDR3 is TGCAGTGCCCCTGGGACAGGGAGCACAGATACGCAGTATTTT. The V gene is TRBV20-1, the J gene TRBJ2-3; 9 nucleotides agree with TRBD1. The ends lost 6 bases at V and 0 bases at J; junction bases unmatched: 4. This CDR3 is built from 14 residues. The germline CDR1 and CDR2 sequences are DFQATT and SNEGSKA (reference sequence).

The rearrangement links TRBV4-3 to TRBJ1-3, with 8 bases identical to TRBD1. J was trimmed by 4 bases and V by 4 bases; bases with no gene match: 12. The CDR3 sequence is 17 residues long. CDR1 and CDR2 from the germline V gene are LGHNA and YSLEER. This CDR3 reads CASSPAHRDRPGNTIYF. CDR3 coding DNA: TGCGCCAGCAGCCCAGCGCACCGGGACAGGCCAGGAAACACCATATATTTT.

The sample holds a few counts of this clonotype. This rearrangement joins TRBV20-1 to TRBJ2-7; 10 nucleotides align to TRBD2. The germline gives CDR1 DFQATT, CDR2 SNEGSKA (reference sequence). This CDR3 region has 18 residues. V was clipped by 2 bases and J by 0 bases; unmatched bases: 13. The CDR3 spells CSARSPGSSGGRSYEQYF. The CDR3 DNA sequence: TGCAGTGCTAGAAGTCCTGGGTCTAGCGGGGGCCGCTCCTACGAGCAGTACTTC.

CDR3 in DNA: TGCAGTGCTAGCGGTCGGGGAGGTGGCACTGAAGCTTTCTTT. It specifies CSASGRGGGTEAFF. The chain links TRBV20-1 to TRBJ1-1; D is ambiguous. V lost 3 bases to trimming and J lost 4 bases, with 15 bases between them. Germline CDR1 DFQATT, CDR2 SNEGSKA (reference sequence). This CDR3 is built from 14 residues.

This chain connects TRBV7-9 to TRBJ1-4; D is unresolved. Germline-derived CDR1 and CDR2 are SEHNR and FQNEAQ (reference sequence). Trimming took off 5 bases at V and 8 bases at J, with 21 bases between the two ends. This CDR3 comprises 16 residues. The CDR3 sequence is CASSTDPGPQREKLFF. The CDR3 DNA reads TGTGCCAGCAGCACAGACCCGGGCCCTCAGCGGGAAAAACTGTTTTTT.

Comments on this clonotype: At one of its ends the junction is not consistent with the germline gene, which may arise from a read error. CDR3 residues: CASSEEPTSYDYTF. Written as DNA, the CDR3 is TGTGCCAGCAGTGAAGAGCCAACCAGCTATGACTACACCTTC. The genes are TRBV25-1 and TRBJ1-2; D unclear. There are 14 residues in the CDR3. Per the germline V gene, CDR1 is MGHDK and CDR2 is SYGVNS.

Comments on this clonotype: A clone one base away is much larger, so this may be a read error. The chain couples TRBV6-5 to TRBJ2-1, with D possibly TRBD1 on 6 matching bases. Germline assignment: CDR1 MNHEY and CDR2 SVGAGI. The CDR3 contains 12 residues. For the CDR3, the DNA is TGTGCCCGCAGTATCCAGGGGAATGAGCAGTTCTTC. Translated: CARSIQGNEQFF.

The chain carries TRBV12-3 or TRBV12-4 and TRBJ2-1, with D possibly TRBD1 on 5 matching bases. The V end was cut by 6 bases, the J end by 5 bases, with 20 bases between. The CDR3 spans 16 residues. CDR3 coding DNA: TGTGCCAGCAGCCCCGATCCAGGGTGTCGGGACAATGAGCAGTTCTTC. It yields the protein CASSPDPGCRDNEQFF.

The rearrangement joins TRBV4-3 to TRBJ2-1; D call uncertain. In germline, CDR1 is LGHNA, CDR2 YSLEER. CDR3 size: 13 residues. V shed 6 bases and J shed 5 bases, with 11 bases lying between them. CDR3 protein: CASSEKRNNEQFF. In nucleotides, the CDR3 is TGCGCCAGCAGTGAAAAACGGAACAATGAGCAGTTCTTC.

This clonotype has just one count. V usage is TRBV2 and J usage is TRBJ2-6, with D possibly TRBD1 on 5 matching bases. The CDR3 spans 15 residues. The germline V gene encodes CDR1 SNHLY and CDR2 FYNNEI. V lost 10 bases to trimming and J lost 0 bases, with 13 bases between them. As DNA, the CDR3 is TGTGCCAACAGATTGACAGTCTCTGGGGCCAACGTCCTGACTTTC. This translates into CANRLTVSGANVLTF.

In its sample, this clonotype was seen once. The chain joins TRBV6-2 or TRBV6-3 to TRBJ2-7, with 10 bases lining up with TRBD1. CDR1 is MNHEY and CDR2 is SVGEGT in the germline V gene. This CDR3 contains 15 residues. With 7 bases clipped from V and 1 base from J, the junction kept 7 bases outside the gene matches. The CDR3 bases are TGTGCCAGCAACCCGACAGGGGGCTTATCCTACGAGCAGTACTTC. Amino acids: CASNPTGGLSYEQYF.

The J gene is TRBJ2-7, the V gene TRBV20-1; the match to TRBD1 covers 7 bases. The germline gives CDR1 DFQATT, CDR2 SNEGSKA (reference sequence). The CDR3 loop spans 12 amino acids. V was pared by 5 bases and J by 3 bases, with 4 bases of the junction left unmatched. The CDR3 DNA sequence: TGCAGTGCTCATGACAGGGTCTACGAGCAGTACTTC. It encodes CSAHDRVYEQYF.

This clonotype came up once. The rearrangement joins TRBV6-2 or TRBV6-3 to TRBJ2-7; TRBD1 aligns across 9 bases. The J call is in doubt because the DNA end fits TRBJ2-4 better. The germline V gene has CDR1 MNHEY and CDR2 SVGEGT. The CDR3 is 14 residues long. Here the CDR3 DNA reads TGTGCCAGCAGTTCCCGGACAGGGGCAGGCATTCAGTACTTC. This sequence encodes CASSSRTGAGIQYF.